These T cell receptor beta chains were read from a single sample in a study of Ad26.COV2.S vaccination and SARS-CoV-2 variants. Clones were read by immunoSEQ multiplex PCR, and TCRdb kept only the in-frame ones, dropping some. The profile shows 350,000 to 450,000 clones, 89% of them singletons. Sequences were derived from peripheral blood, sampled in a trial of Ad26.COV2.S vaccine versus placebo. These receptors were taken from a person aged 18-60 years who received the Ad26.COV2.S COVID-19 vaccine or a placebo. Both conserved end residues are part of each CDR3. The D gene is left open where the match is weak.

>TRBJ2-3|TRBD1|TRBV5-6
TGTGCCAGCAGCTACGGACAGGGCACAGATACGCAGTATTTT
CASSYGQGTDTQYF
>TRBJ2-7|NA|TRBV5-1
TGCGCCAGCAGCCGCCCGGACGGGCGTACCTACGAGCAGTACTTC
CASSRPDGRTYEQYF
>TRBJ2-2|TRBD2|TRBV7-2
TGTGCCAGCAGCTGGGGATCCCTAGCGGGAGCCACCGGGGAGCTGTTTTTT
CASSWGSLAGATGELFF
>TRBJ2-7|TRBD1|TRBV13
TGTGCCAGCAGCCGGGACAGGGGGAACTACGAGCAGTACTTC
CASSRDRGNYEQYF
>TRBJ1-2|NA|TRBV7-8
TGTGCCAGCGCTGAGGCCCAGGACCTCTATGGCTACACCTTC
CASAEAQDLYGYTF
>TRBJ2-6|TRBD1|TRBV19
TGTGCCAGTAGCCCTCCCAGGGGGTTTGGGGCCAACGTCCTGACTTTC
CASSPPRGFGANVLTF
>TRBJ2-7|TRBD2|TRBV7-6
TGTGCCAGCAGCTTAGGTGGCAGCGGGGGGACCTACGAGCAGTACTTC
CASSLGGSGGTYEQYF
>TRBJ2-2|NA|TRBV30
TGTGCCTGGGGGGCGGGGACCGGGGAGCTGTTTTTT
CAWGAGTGELFF
>TRBJ2-2|TRBD2|TRBV19
TGTGCCCCACTAGCGGGAGGGCCGAACACCGGGGAGCTGTTTTTT
CAPLAGGPNTGELFF
>TRBJ1-1|NA|TRBV4-1
TGCGCCAGCAGCCAATCTGGGAACACTGAAGCTTTCTTT
CASSQSGNTEAFF
>TRBJ1-1|NA|TRBV12-5
TGTGCTAGTGGTTTGGGGACGACCACTGAAGCTTTCTTT
CASGLGTTTEAFF
>TRBJ1-6|NA|TRBV27
TGTGCCAGCAGTTTAACCAACTTGAGCCGGAGAAATTCACCCCTCCACTTT
CASSLTNLSRRNSPLHF
>TRBJ2-1|TRBD2|TRBV18
TGTGCCAGCTCACCGGGACTAGAATCGAATGAGCAGTTCTTC
CASSPGLESNEQFF
>TRBJ1-4|NA|TRBV19
TGTGCCAGTAGGCTCGGAGGTGCAACTAATGAAAAACTGTTTTTT
CASRLGGATNEKLFF
>TRBJ2-7|NA|TRBV9
TGTGCCAGCAGCGGTGCGGGCTACGAGCAGTACTTC
CASSGAGYEQYF
>TRBJ1-2|NA|TRBV30
TGTGCCTGGAGTGTACCAGGGTGGGGTGGCTACACCTTC
CAWSVPGWGGYTF
>TRBJ2-3|NA|TRBV6-5
TGTGCCAGCGGGCTGGGACTTTCTCAGACGCAGTATTTT
CASGLGLSQTQYF
>TRBJ2-2|NA|TRBV29-1
TGCAGCGTTGAGGAGGTGATAGCGAACACCGGGGAGCTGTTTTTT
CSVEEVIANTGELFF
>TRBJ2-3|TRBD2|TRBV5-1
TGCGCCAGCAGCTTGAGGGGTAGCGGGAGAGGCACAGATACGCAGTATTTT
CASSLRGSGRGTDTQYF
>TRBJ1-2|NA|TRBV4-2
TGTGCCAGCAGCCAAGATGCCGGGGTCCGCTACACCTTC
CASSQDAGVRYTF
>TRBJ2-7|TRBD2|TRBV13
TGTGCCAGCAGCTTACGGTCTCCAGCGGGAGGGAACGAGCAGTACTTC
CASSLRSPAGGNEQYF
>TRBJ2-1|NA|TRBV27
TGTGCCAGCAGTTCCGGTTACCGGGCGAATGAGCAGTTCTTC
CASSSGYRANEQFF
>TRBJ2-2|NA|TRBV7-8
TGTGCCAGCAGCTTGATAGCGGACCACACCGGGGAGCTGTTTTTT
CASSLIADHTGELFF
>TRBJ2-3|TRBD2|TRBV7-6
TGTGCCAGCAGCCAGGGGTTAGCGGGAGTGACAGATACGCAGTATTTT
CASSQGLAGVTDTQYF
>TRBJ1-1|NA|TRBV20-1
TGCAGTGCGACCGGTGGCACTGAAGCTTTCTTT
CSATGGTEAFF
>TRBJ1-6|NA|TRBV28
TGTGCCAGCAGTGCCGGGGCCTCAACAGGTTCACCCCTCCACTTT
CASSAGASTGSPLHF
>TRBJ2-3|TRBD2|TRBV5-4
TGTGCCAGCAGCAACGGACTAGCGGGTAGCACAGATACGCAGTATTTT
CASSNGLAGSTDTQYF
>TRBJ2-4|NA|TRBV7-2
TGTGCCAGCAGCGAACGACTAGTAGGGAACATTCAGTACTTC
CASSERLVGNIQYF
>TRBJ1-2|NA|TRBV19
TGTGCCAGTAGTAACTCCCCTTGGGGCTACACCTTC
CASSNSPWGYTF
>TRBJ2-5|NA|TRBV12-3/TRBV12-4
TGTGCCAGCAGACGGACTATAGAGACCCAGTACTTC
CASRRTIETQYF
>TRBJ1-1|NA|TRBV19
TGTGCCAGTAGTATGTCCAGTTACTTCGGAGGAGCTTTCTTT
CASSMSSYFGGAFF
>TRBJ2-7|NA|TRBV5-1
TGCGCCAGCAGCTTGGGGGGCGACACGGGTAGTGACGAGCAGTACTTC
CASSLGGDTGSDEQYF
>TRBJ2-4|NA|TRBV4-1
TGCGCCAGCAGCCTAGAACAGGGGGGGCTAGCCAAAAACATTCAGTACTTC
CASSLEQGGLAKNIQYF
>TRBJ2-7|TRBD2|TRBV28
TGTGCCAGCAGAGGTAGACTAGCGGGAGCTTACGAGCAGTACTTC
CASRGRLAGAYEQYF
>TRBJ1-2|TRBD1|TRBV6-5
TGTGCCAGCAGCACGGGACAGGGGTTGGGCTACACCTTC
CASSTGQGLGYTF
>TRBJ2-7|NA|TRBV11-2
TGTGCCAGCAGCTTAGCACTAGATATACGAGAGCAGTACTTC
CASSLALDIREQYF
>TRBJ2-7|TRBD2|TRBV5-1
TGCGCCAGCAGCTTGGGGATAGCGGGATTGCTCTACGAGCAGTACTTC
CASSLGIAGLLYEQYF
>TRBJ1-1|NA|TRBV6-5
TGTGCCAGCATGTTACGTCCCGATATGAACACTGAAGCTTTCTTT
CASMLRPDMNTEAFF
>TRBJ2-7|NA|TRBV11-3
TGTGCCAGCAGCTTAGTAGTCGGCTCCTACGAGCAGTACTTC
CASSLVVGSYEQYF
>TRBJ2-5|NA|TRBV28
TGTGCCAGCAGTCCACATGTAGGGGTCCAAGAGACCCAGTACTTC
CASSPHVGVQETQYF
>TRBJ1-4|NA|TRBV7-2
TGTGCCAGCAGCTCCCCTCCTGGAAAACTGTTTTTT
CASSSPPGKLFF
>TRBJ2-7|NA|TRBV6-5
TGTGCCAGCATCTCCTCTGGGGAGCAGTACTTC
CASISSGEQYF
>TRBJ1-3|NA|TRBV30
TGTGCCTGGAGTGTAGGCACTCATCTCGGAAACACCATATATTTT
CAWSVGTHLGNTIYF
>TRBJ1-6|NA|TRBV3-1/TRBV3-2
TGTGCCAGCAGCCACAATTCACCCCTCCACTTT
CASSHNSPLHF
>TRBJ2-3|NA|TRBV12-3/TRBV12-4
TGTGCCAGCAGGGGGGGCTTCACAGATACGCAGTATTTT
CASRGGFTDTQYF
>TRBJ2-3|NA|TRBV6-4
TGTGCCAGCAGTGACGGATCGGCAGGGAGCGGTACGCAGTATTTT
CASSDGSAGSGTQYF
>TRBJ1-1|NA|TRBV7-9
TGTGCCAGCAGCTTATACCCGAACATGAACACTGAAGCTTTCTTT
CASSLYPNMNTEAFF
>TRBJ2-1|TRBD2|TRBV11-2
TGTGCCAGCAGCTTATCGGGAGGGAGGGCCTACAATGAGCAGTTCTTC
CASSLSGGRAYNEQFF
>TRBJ2-5|NA|TRBV28
TGTGCCAGCAGTTTAGGGTCACGGGAGACCCAGTACTTC
CASSLGSRETQYF
>TRBJ1-4|TRBD1|TRBV7-9
TGTGCCAGCAGCGTACTCCAGGGGGCGGCTAATGAAAAACTGTTTTTT
CASSVLQGAANEKLFF
>TRBJ1-2|NA|TRBV5-1
TGCGCCAGCAGCTTGACAGATCAGAACTATGGCTACACCTTC
CASSLTDQNYGYTF
>TRBJ2-7|NA|TRBV19
TGTGCCAGTAGCTACTTATCCTCCTACGAGCAGTACTTC
CASSYLSSYEQYF